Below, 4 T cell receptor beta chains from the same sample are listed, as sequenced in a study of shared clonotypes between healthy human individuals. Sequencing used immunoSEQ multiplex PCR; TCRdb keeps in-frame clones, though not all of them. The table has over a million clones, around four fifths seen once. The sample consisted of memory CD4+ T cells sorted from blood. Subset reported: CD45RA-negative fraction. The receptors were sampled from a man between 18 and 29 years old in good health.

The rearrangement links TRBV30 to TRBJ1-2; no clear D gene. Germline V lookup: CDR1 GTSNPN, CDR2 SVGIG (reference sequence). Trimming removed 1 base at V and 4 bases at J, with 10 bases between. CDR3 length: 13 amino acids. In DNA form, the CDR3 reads TGTGCCTGGAGTGGATTGAATATCTATGGCTACACCTTC. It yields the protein CAWSGLNIYGYTF.

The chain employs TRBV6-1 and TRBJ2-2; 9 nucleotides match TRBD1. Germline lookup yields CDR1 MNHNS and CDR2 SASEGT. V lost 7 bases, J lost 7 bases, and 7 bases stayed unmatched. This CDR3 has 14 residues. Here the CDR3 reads CASTGQGRGGELFF. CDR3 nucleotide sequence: TGTGCCAGCACTGGACAGGGGAGGGGCGGGGAGCTGTTTTTT.

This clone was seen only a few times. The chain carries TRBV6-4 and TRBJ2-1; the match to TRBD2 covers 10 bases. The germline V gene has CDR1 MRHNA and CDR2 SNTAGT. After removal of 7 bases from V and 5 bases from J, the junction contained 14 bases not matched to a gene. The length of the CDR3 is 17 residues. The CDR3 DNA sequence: TGTGCCAGCACCCCACGGGCTAGCGGGAGAGAGCACAATGAGCAGTTCTTC. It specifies CASTPRASGREHNEQFF.

The DNA of the CDR3 is TGTGCCAGCAGTTTATTAGCCGGAAACACCATATATTTT. Its protein is CASSLLAGNTIYF. The chain employs TRBV28 and TRBJ1-3; D gene ambiguous. The V and J ends lost 1 base and 4 bases respectively, with 5 bases between them. This CDR3 region has 13 residues. The germline CDR1 and CDR2 sequences are MDHEN and SYDVKM.